The subject of this entry is one TCR beta chain. The data are from a study of blood T cell repertoires in COVID-19. The overall study: Material from acute and convalescent COVID-19 was sourced from the United States, Italy and Spain. PBMCs, B-cell-depleted T cells, or T cells provided the cDNA or gDNA that made up the material.

Original methodology: It was from reference gene primer amplification that nucleated cell counts were estimated. Assay used: immunoSEQ multiplex PCR; TCRdb lists only in-frame clones, some missing. Clone size and the V and J calls come from that table; the DNA yielded D and trimming. The data show 80,000 or so clones, about 82% seen once. This CDR3 is 15 amino acids long. The germline V gene has CDR1 SNHLY and CDR2 FYNNEI. The V gene end was trimmed by 6 bases and the J gene end by 0 bases; junction bases not matched to a gene: 4. Sequenced: peripheral blood. The origin of this receptor is a woman older than 75 with acute or convalescent COVID-19. J is TRBJ2-3 and V is TRBV2, with 9 nucleotides matching TRBD1. The CDR3 loop is CASSQQGASTDTQYF. In DNA form, the CDR3 reads TGTGCCAGCAGCCAACAGGGGGCTAGCACAGATACGCAGTATTTT.